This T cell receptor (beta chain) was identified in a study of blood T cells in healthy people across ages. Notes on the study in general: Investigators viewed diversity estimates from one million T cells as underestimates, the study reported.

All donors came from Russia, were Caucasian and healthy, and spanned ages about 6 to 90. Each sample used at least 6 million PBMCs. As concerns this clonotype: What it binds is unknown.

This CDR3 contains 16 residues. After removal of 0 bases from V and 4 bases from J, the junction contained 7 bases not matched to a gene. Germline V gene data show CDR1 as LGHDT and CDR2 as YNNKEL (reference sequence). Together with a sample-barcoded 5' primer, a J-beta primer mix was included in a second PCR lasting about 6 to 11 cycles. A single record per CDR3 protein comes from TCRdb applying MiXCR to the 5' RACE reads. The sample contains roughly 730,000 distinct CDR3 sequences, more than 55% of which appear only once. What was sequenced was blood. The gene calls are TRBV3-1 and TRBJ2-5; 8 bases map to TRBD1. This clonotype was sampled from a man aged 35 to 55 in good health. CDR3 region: CASSQDETGAGETQYF. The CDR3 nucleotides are TGTGCCAGCAGCCAAGATGAGACAGGGGCGGGAGAGACCCAGTACTTC.